This paragraph covers one T cell receptor beta chain sequence. Its matching antigen is unknown. TCRdb keeps only in-frame clones here, not all; method: immunoSEQ multiplex PCR. Among just over 80,000 clones listed, 80% to 90% were seen once. There are 11 residues in the CDR3. The V end was cut by 1 base, the J end by 9 bases, with 4 bases between. Germline CDR1 PRHDT, CDR2 FYEKMQ (reference sequence). This record comes from a study of T cell responses to AZD1222 COVID-19 vaccine. The overall study: Combined were second doses at about 4 or about 12 weeks.

Study outcomes and limitations: Spike-specific TCR breadth and depth grew following two AZD1222 doses. Just 5 or 6 AZD1222 recipients tested seropositive at baseline. There were repertoire samples only from the period after the peak T cell response.

This chain joins TRBV13 and TRBJ2-1; no clear D gene. This receptor was identified in an adult in good health. The sequencing used peripheral blood, collected on day 0 of AZD1222 vaccination. CDR3 sequence (DNA): TGTGCCAGCAGCTTAGTTGGTGAGCAGTTCTTC. Translated: CASSLVGEQFF.